Each of the 25 T cell receptor beta chains below was sequenced from the same sample in a study of shared clonotypes between healthy human individuals. The protocol was immunoSEQ multiplex PCR, while the TCRdb copy is restricted to in-frame clones and leaves out a portion. The sample has 190,000 or so clones, over 80% seen once. Material for sequencing was naive CD4+ T cells sorted from blood. The subset here: CD45RA+ positively selected. The receptors come from a woman between 25 and 40 years old in good health.

This rearrangement joins TRBV5-1 to TRBJ2-6, with D unclear. Germline V gene sequence: CDR1 SGHRS, CDR2 YFSETQ. The V gene lost 2 bases and the J gene lost 4 bases, with 10 bases spanning the gap. The CDR3 runs to 15 residues. CDR3 protein: CASSLFVGGANVLTF. The CDR3 DNA sequence: TGCGCCAGCAGCTTATTTGTAGGAGGGGCCAACGTCCTGACTTTC. Based on the CDR3 plus reference TRBV5-1 and TRBJ2-6, the full variable domain is KAGVTQTPRYLIKTRGQQVTLSCSPISGHRSVSWYQQTPGQGLQFLFEYFSETQRNKGNFPGRFSGRQFSNSRSEMNVSTLELGDSALYLCASSLFVGGANVLTFGAGSRLTVL.

The rearrangement joins TRBV2 to TRBJ2-7; TRBD1 matches at 9 bases. CDR1 SNHLY and CDR2 FYNNEI come from the germline V gene. Unmatched junction bases numbered 5, after V lost 2 bases and J lost 6 bases. This CDR3 contains 14 residues. CDR3 sequence: CASSETGGRFEQYF. As DNA, the CDR3 is TGTGCCAGCAGTGAAACAGGGGGCCGGTTCGAGCAGTACTTC.

The rearrangement joins TRBV6-5 to TRBJ1-1; a weak D match, TRBD1 (5 bases). This CDR3 has 14 residues. CDR1 and CDR2 (germline): MNHEY, SVGAGI. V was trimmed by 2 bases and J by 5 bases, leaving 12 bases between them. CDR3 residues: CASSYGGWGTEAFF. The CDR3 region has the DNA TGTGCCAGCAGTTACGGGGGATGGGGAACTGAAGCTTTCTTT.

V usage is TRBV10-2 and J usage is TRBJ1-2; possible D gene TRBD1, 6 bases. CDR1 is WSHSY, CDR2 SAAADI, per germline. Between the trimmed V and J ends, which lost 4 bases and 2 bases, there was a span of 11 bases. The CDR3 is 14 amino acids. Here the CDR3 DNA reads TGCGCCAGCAGTGTAGACGGACAGAACTATGGCTACACCTTC. Encoded protein: CASSVDGQNYGYTF.

The rearrangement uses TRBV28 and TRBJ2-7; D gene uncertain. The CDR3 contains 15 residues. V lost 6 bases, J lost 0 bases, and 15 bases lay in between. The germline V gene has CDR1 MDHEN and CDR2 SYDVKM. The CDR3 loop reads CASRSGLESSYEQYF. DNA of the CDR3: TGTGCCAGCAGGTCCGGTTTAGAGAGCTCCTACGAGCAGTACTTC.

J is TRBJ2-5 and V is TRBV18; 11 bases match TRBD2. V was pared by 4 bases and J by 1 base, with 2 bases of the junction left unmatched. The CDR3 runs 15 residues. Germline assignment: CDR1 KGHSH and CDR2 LQKENI. CDR3 in amino acids: CASSRLAGGQETQYF. Written as DNA, the CDR3 is TGTGCCAGCTCACGTCTAGCGGGGGGCCAAGAGACCCAGTACTTC.

V is TRBV9 and J is TRBJ2-2; 16 bases fit TRBD2. The CDR3 has 20 amino acids. Germline values: CDR1 SGDLS, CDR2 YYNGEE. V gave up 4 bases and J gave up 4 bases; unmatched junction bases: 13. The CDR3 region is CASSPQGLAGGRLSTGELFF. The CDR3 DNA is TGTGCCAGCAGCCCCCAGGGACTAGCGGGAGGGCGGTTAAGCACCGGGGAGCTGTTTTTT.

The genes are TRBV5-5 and TRBJ1-1; D ambiguous. The V end lost 6 bases, the J end lost 1 base, and 13 bases lay between the germline ends. Germline lookup yields CDR1 SGHKS and CDR2 YYEKEE (reference sequence). The CDR3 totals 14 residues. As DNA, the CDR3 is TGTGCCAGCACCACGACTGAAACGAACACTGAAGCTTTCTTT. Its translation: CASTTTETNTEAFF.

The chain couples TRBV28 to TRBJ2-6; TRBD2 is a possible D gene (6 bases). The germline V and J ends were trimmed by 5 bases and 5 bases, with 16 bases remaining between them. This CDR3 contains 16 residues. CDR1 is MDHEN and CDR2 is SYDVKM in the germline V gene. The CDR3 reads CASSREAQSRANVLTF. DNA of the CDR3: TGTGCCAGCAGTAGGGAGGCACAAAGTCGGGCCAACGTCCTGACTTTC. The full variable domain, with the rest looked up from reference TRBV28 and TRBJ2-6, is DVKVTQSSRYLVKRTGEKVFLECVQDMDHENMFWYRQDPGLGLRLIYFSYDVKMKEKGDIPEGYSVSREKKERFSLILESASTNQTSMYLCASSREAQSRANVLTFGAGSRLTVL.

This rearrangement joins TRBV28 to TRBJ2-7; no reliable D call. CDR3 length: 11 residues. Germline V lookup: CDR1 MDHEN, CDR2 SYDVKM. V was cut by 7 bases and J by 3 bases, with 7 bases left in between. The CDR3 here is CASKRYYEQYF. The DNA of the CDR3 is TGTGCCAGCAAGCGCTACTACGAGCAGTACTTC.

The chain carries TRBV5-1 and TRBJ2-1, with 8 bases that match TRBD2. The germline V gene has CDR1 SGHRS and CDR2 YFSETQ. CDR3 length equals 15 residues. V was clipped by 2 bases and J by 9 bases; unmatched bases: 10. The CDR3 DNA reads TGCGCCAGCAGCTTCATACCGGGACTAGAGGGTGAGCAGTTCTTC. Residues: CASSFIPGLEGEQFF.

CDR3: CASSEEGGYTF. CDR3 bases: TGTGCCAGCAGTGAAGAGGGTGGCTACACCTTC. The chain couples TRBV2 to TRBJ1-2; D gene ambiguous. The CDR3 length is 11 residues. The V gene's germline CDR1 is SNHLY and CDR2 FYNNEI. Trimming took 1 base from V and 7 from J, leaving 4 bases between them. The variable domain in full, with the rest retrieved from reference TRBV2 and TRBJ1-2, is EPEVTQTPSHQVTQMGQEVILRCVPISNHLYFYWYRQILGQKVEFLVSFYNNEISEKSEIFDDQFSVERPDGSNFTLKIRSTKLEDSAMYFCASSEEGGYTFGSGTRLTVV.

This chain links TRBV5-1 with TRBJ2-6, with D perhaps TRBD1 (6 bases). There are 15 residues in the CDR3. The V end lost 4 bases, the J end lost 0 bases, and 8 bases lay between the germline ends. CDR1 SGHRS and CDR2 YFSETQ come from the germline V gene. Written as DNA, the CDR3 is TGCGCCAGCAGCACAGGGATCTCTGGGGCCAACGTCCTGACTTTC. This codes for CASSTGISGANVLTF. The whole variable domain, remainder taken from reference TRBV5-1 and TRBJ2-6, is KAGVTQTPRYLIKTRGQQVTLSCSPISGHRSVSWYQQTPGQGLQFLFEYFSETQRNKGNFPGRFSGRQFSNSRSEMNVSTLELGDSALYLCASSTGISGANVLTFGAGSRLTVL.

The rearrangement joins TRBV7-6 to TRBJ2-7; D uncertain. The CDR3 spans 14 residues. Per germline, CDR1 SGHVS and CDR2 FNYEAQ. Deletions cut 3 bases from V and 5 bases from J, with 14 bases between. The CDR3 bases are TGTGCCAGCAGCTTCCCTGAATTGGACCACGAGCAGTACTTC. Protein: CASSFPELDHEQYF.

This sequence joins TRBV25-1 and TRBJ1-2; no definite D call. Trimming took off 3 bases at V and 8 bases at J, with 13 bases between the two ends. The CDR3 runs 13 residues. Per the germline V gene, CDR1 is MGHDK and CDR2 is SYGVNS. The CDR3 region is CASSEGIWFGYTF. CDR3 DNA: TGTGCCAGCAGTGAGGGGATATGGTTCGGCTACACCTTC.

CDR3 sequence (DNA): TGTGCCAGCAGTCCCGGGACAGGGTACAATGAGCAGTTCTTC. Translating it yields CASSPGTGYNEQFF. The chain uses TRBV28 and TRBJ2-1, with 9 bases aligning to TRBD1. J gave up 4 bases and V 5 bases, and 3 bases lay outside the gene matches. This CDR3 is built from 14 residues. The germline gives CDR1 MDHEN, CDR2 SYDVKM.

V usage is TRBV28 and J usage is TRBJ1-5; 9 nucleotides agree with TRBD1. This CDR3 region has 15 residues. Germline V CDR1 and CDR2: MDHEN, SYDVKM. V was pared by 3 bases and J by 6 bases, with 6 bases of the junction left unmatched. The CDR3 region is CASSFLDRGLQPQHF. The CDR3 coding sequence is TGTGCCAGCAGTTTTCTGGACAGGGGACTTCAGCCCCAGCATTTT.

V is TRBV5-1 and J is TRBJ2-7, with 13 positions matching TRBD2. Germline V gene lookup returns CDR1 SGHRS and CDR2 YFSETQ. The CDR3 has 17 amino acids. Trimming cost V 4 bases and J 1 base; bases outside gene matches: 8. The chain's CDR3 is CASSRGTSGTQSYEQYF. CDR3 bases: TGCGCCAGCAGCCGAGGGACTAGCGGGACCCAATCCTACGAGCAGTACTTC.

The table lists this clone with a count of one. The chain links TRBV5-4 to TRBJ2-7; possibly TRBD1 or TRBD2 for D (5 bases each). Deletions cut 3 bases from V and 2 bases from J, with 18 bases between. The CDR3 totals 16 residues. The V gene's germline CDR1 is SGHNT and CDR2 YYREEE (reference sequence). In nucleotides, the CDR3 is TGTGCCAGCAGCTCAGGAGGAGGAGAGGGGACCTACGAGCAGTACTTC. This codes for CASSSGGGEGTYEQYF.

The sample holds one count of this clone. Additional DNA sequences in this sample encode the identical CDR3. This sequence joins TRBV9 and TRBJ2-6; a possible D gene is TRBD1 (5 bases). CDR1 SGDLS and CDR2 YYNGEE come from the germline V gene. This CDR3 region has 15 residues. With 4 bases removed from V and 3 bases from J, the gap between germline ends came to 11 bases. In DNA form, the CDR3 reads TGTGCCAGCAGCCCTAGGGGTAGTGGGGCCAACGTCCTGACTTTC. Translation: CASSPRGSGANVLTF.

This rearrangement joins TRBV13 to TRBJ2-7; D gene ambiguous. This CDR3 has 15 residues. Germline V gene data show CDR1 as PRHDT and CDR2 as FYEKMQ (reference sequence). Trimming took 1 base from V and 4 from J, leaving 14 bases between them. This CDR3 is CASSLVGSLGYEQYF. DNA of the CDR3: TGTGCCAGCAGCTTAGTGGGTAGTCTCGGTTACGAGCAGTACTTC.

V and J are TRBV30 and TRBJ1-3; D possibly corresponds to TRBD1 (5 bases). This CDR3 is built from 12 residues. Germline assignment: CDR1 GTSNPN and CDR2 SVGIG (reference sequence). V was pared by 8 bases and J by 8 bases, with 16 bases between. The CDR3 is CAGTGGVYTIYF. DNA of the CDR3: TGTGCCGGCACGGGGGGAGTGTACACCATATATTTT.

This rearrangement joins TRBV28 to TRBJ1-2, with D unresolved. The V end lost 2 bases, the J end lost 4 bases, and 17 bases lay between the germline ends. The length of the CDR3 is 16 residues. Germline V lookup: CDR1 MDHEN, CDR2 SYDVKM. CDR3 sequence: CASSLGPRQGLYGYTF. For the CDR3, the DNA is TGTGCCAGCAGTTTAGGGCCGAGACAAGGACTCTATGGCTACACCTTC.

Only one count was recorded for this clone. This chain connects TRBV19 to TRBJ1-2; 9 bases match TRBD1. CDR1 and CDR2 from the germline V gene are LNHDA and SQIVND (reference sequence). The CDR3 has 15 amino acids. V dropped 4 bases and J dropped 8; count of bases not matched to a gene: 11. CDR3 amino acids: CASSSGDRGIYGYTF. The CDR3 DNA follows: TGTGCCAGTAGTAGCGGAGACAGGGGGATCTACGGCTACACCTTC.

This clone was recorded only once. The chain couples TRBV27 to TRBJ1-3; D may be TRBD1 (5 bases). The CDR3 is 17 residues long. Trimming took 2 bases from V and 0 from J, leaving 14 bases between them. The germline CDR1 and CDR2 sequences are MNHEY and SMNVEV (reference sequence). Here the CDR3 DNA reads TGTGCCAGCAGTTTAAGGGACGGGGGACTCTCTGGAAACACCATATATTTT. Protein: CASSLRDGGLSGNTIYF.